This entry lists 9 T cell receptor beta chains sequenced from one sample in a study of blood T cell repertoires in COVID-19. The method was immunoSEQ multiplex PCR; TCRdb's version includes in-frame clones alone and lacks a portion of them. The sample has about 200,000 clones, roughly 82% seen once. Material for sequencing was PBMCs or T cells enriched from blood (not recorded which). Every receptor here comes from a man aged 35 to 55 with acute COVID-19.

The chain links TRBV28 to TRBJ1-1, with D unresolved. This CDR3 spans 14 amino acids. Trimming cost V 6 bases and J 1 base, with 12 bases left between them. Germline lookup yields CDR1 MDHEN and CDR2 SYDVKM. The DNA of the CDR3 is TGTGCCAGCAGACTCCCGTTTGGGAACACTGAAGCTTTCTTT. Translating gives CASRLPFGNTEAFF.

This chain connects TRBV6-5 to TRBJ1-4; no definite D call. The V gene's germline CDR1 is MNHEY and CDR2 SVGAGI. The CDR3 loop spans 15 amino acids. Trimming shortened V by 5 bases and J by 0 bases, and 10 bases separated the two germline ends. CDR3 sequence: CASSTTSTTNEKLFF. In DNA, the CDR3 is TGTGCCAGCAGTACCACTTCAACAACTAATGAAAAACTGTTTTTT.

This chain links TRBV6-1 with TRBJ1-2, with a weak D call TRBD1 (6 bases). The V and J ends lost 4 bases and 7 bases respectively, with 25 bases between them. The germline V gene encodes CDR1 MNHNS and CDR2 SASEGT. There are 17 residues in the CDR3. The CDR3 DNA follows: TGTGCCAGCAGTGCTCAGACAGGAGGATACGAATCTCGTGGCTACACCTTC. Translation: CASSAQTGGYESRGYTF.

The chain couples TRBV5-1 to TRBJ2-3; possibly TRBD1 for D (6 bases). Trimming cost V 4 bases and J 1 base, with 19 bases left between them. CDR1 is SGHRS, CDR2 YFSETQ, per germline. CDR3 length: 17 amino acids. The CDR3 region has the DNA TGCGCCAGCAGCAGGGGGTCGACTTCAGCGGGCACAGATACGCAGTATTTT. Its protein is CASSRGSTSAGTDTQYF.

This clone occurred once. The chain carries TRBV9 and TRBJ1-2; the D gene is possibly TRBD1 (6 bases). The V and J ends lost 4 bases and 7 bases respectively, with 17 bases between them. The germline gives CDR1 SGDLS, CDR2 YYNGEE. This CDR3 is built from 14 residues. Here the CDR3 DNA reads TGTGCCAGCAGCAACTCGACAGGTTCAAGTGGCTACACCTTC. Its protein product is CASSNSTGSSGYTF. Full variable domain (outside the CDR3, taken from reference TRBV9 and TRBJ1-2): DSGVTQTPKHLITATGQRVTLRCSPRSGDLSVYWYQQSLDQGLQFLIQYYNGEERAKGNILERFSAQQFPDLHSELNLSSLELGDSALYFCASSNSTGSSGYTFGSGTRLTVV.

The rearrangement uses TRBV2 and TRBJ2-7, with 7 bases lining up with TRBD1. The germline gives CDR1 SNHLY, CDR2 FYNNEI. Germline trimming cut 8 bases from V and 5 bases from J; bases unmatched to any gene: 12. This CDR3 has 14 residues. The CDR3 here is CASGRRTGIHEQYF. In nucleotides, the CDR3 is TGTGCCAGCGGAAGAAGGACAGGTATCCACGAGCAGTACTTC.

The chain uses TRBV5-1 and TRBJ2-5; 9 bases match TRBD1. Germline V gene sequence: CDR1 SGHRS, CDR2 YFSETQ. The J segment lost 1 base and the V segment lost 4 bases, leaving 14 bases of the junction unmatched. The CDR3 extends over 18 amino acids. This chain's CDR3 is CASSRRVGQGSTQETQYF. The CDR3 DNA reads TGCGCCAGCAGCCGGAGGGTGGGACAGGGTAGTACCCAAGAGACCCAGTACTTC. Full variable domain (missing parts from reference TRBV5-1 and TRBJ2-5): KAGVTQTPRYLIKTRGQQVTLSCSPISGHRSVSWYQQTPGQGLQFLFEYFSETQRNKGNFPGRFSGRQFSNSRSEMNVSTLELGDSALYLCASSRRVGQGSTQETQYFGPGTRLLVL.

J is TRBJ1-6 and V is TRBV27, with 7 bases lining up with TRBD1. The trim removed 6 bases at V and 8 bases at J, leaving 4 bases unmatched. The CDR3 is 13 residues long. Germline values: CDR1 MNHEY, CDR2 SMNVEV (reference sequence). The DNA of the CDR3 is TGTGCCAGCAGGAGCCAGGGGGATTCACCCCTCCACTTT. Amino acids: CASRSQGDSPLHF.

The chain employs TRBV28 and TRBJ2-7, with TRBD1 identical over 8 bases. The germline gives CDR1 MDHEN, CDR2 SYDVKM. The V segment lost 5 bases and the J segment 2 bases; nucleotides outside the gene matches: 8. The CDR3 covers 15 residues. The CDR3 is CASSKMPGGPYEQYF. The CDR3 DNA is TGTGCCAGCAGTAAGATGCCAGGGGGCCCCTACGAGCAGTACTTC.